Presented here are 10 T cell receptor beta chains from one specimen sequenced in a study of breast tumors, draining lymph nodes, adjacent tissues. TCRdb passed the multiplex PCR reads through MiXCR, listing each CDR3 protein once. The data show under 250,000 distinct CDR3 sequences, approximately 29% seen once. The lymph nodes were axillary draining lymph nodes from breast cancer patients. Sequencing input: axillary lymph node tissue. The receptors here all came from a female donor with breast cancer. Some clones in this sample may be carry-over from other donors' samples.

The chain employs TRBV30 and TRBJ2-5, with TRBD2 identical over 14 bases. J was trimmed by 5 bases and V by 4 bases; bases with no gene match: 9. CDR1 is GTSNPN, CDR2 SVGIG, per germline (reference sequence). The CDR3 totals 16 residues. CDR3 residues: CAWTRLAGGPRETQYF. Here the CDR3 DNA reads TGTGCCTGGACCAGACTAGCGGGAGGGCCGAGGGAGACCCAGTACTTC.

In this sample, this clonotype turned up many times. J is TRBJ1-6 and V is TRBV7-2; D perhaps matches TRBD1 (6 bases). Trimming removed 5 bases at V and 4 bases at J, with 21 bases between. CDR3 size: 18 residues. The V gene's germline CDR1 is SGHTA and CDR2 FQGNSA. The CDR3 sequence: CASSRGGPDRRYNSPLHF. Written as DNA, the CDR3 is TGTGCCAGCAGCCGAGGAGGGCCTGACAGGAGGTATAATTCACCCCTCCACTTT. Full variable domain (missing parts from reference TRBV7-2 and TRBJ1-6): GAGVSQSPSNKVTEKGKDVELRCDPISGHTALYWYRQSLGQGLEFLIYFQGNSAPDKSGLPSDRFSAERTGGSVSTLTIQRTQQEDSAVYLCASSRGGPDRRYNSPLHFGNGTRLTVT.

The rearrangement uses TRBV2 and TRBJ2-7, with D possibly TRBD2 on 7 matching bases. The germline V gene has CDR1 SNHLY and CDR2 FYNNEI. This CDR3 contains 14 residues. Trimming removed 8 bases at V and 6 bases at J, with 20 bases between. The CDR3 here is CASGGGPGACEQYF. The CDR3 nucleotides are TGTGCCAGCGGGGGGGGGCCGGGCGCCTGCGAGCAGTACTTC.

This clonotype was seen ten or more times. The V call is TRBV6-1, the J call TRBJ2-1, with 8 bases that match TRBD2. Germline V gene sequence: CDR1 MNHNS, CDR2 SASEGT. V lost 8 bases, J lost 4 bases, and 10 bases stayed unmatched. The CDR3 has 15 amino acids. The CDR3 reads CASGGGTKKYNEQFF. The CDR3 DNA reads TGTGCCAGCGGCGGGGGGACTAAAAAGTACAATGAGCAGTTCTTC.

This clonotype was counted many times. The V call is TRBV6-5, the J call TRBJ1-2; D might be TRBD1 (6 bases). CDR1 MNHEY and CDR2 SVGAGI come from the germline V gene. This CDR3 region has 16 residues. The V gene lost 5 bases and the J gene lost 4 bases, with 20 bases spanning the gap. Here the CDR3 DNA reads TGTGCCAGCAGTCACGGCGAGGGGGGAGCAGTCTATGGCTACACCTTC. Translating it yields CASSHGEGGAVYGYTF.

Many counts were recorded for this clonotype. The CDR3 is CASSLEGRGNQPQHF. DNA for the CDR3: TGTGCCAGCAGCTTAGAAGGTAGGGGAAATCAGCCCCAGCATTTT. The V gene is TRBV7-2, the J gene TRBJ1-5; possible D gene TRBD1, 5 bases. Germline V CDR1 and CDR2: SGHTA, FQGNSA. This CDR3 has 15 residues. The V end lost 1 base, the J end lost 4 bases, and 11 bases lay between the germline ends.

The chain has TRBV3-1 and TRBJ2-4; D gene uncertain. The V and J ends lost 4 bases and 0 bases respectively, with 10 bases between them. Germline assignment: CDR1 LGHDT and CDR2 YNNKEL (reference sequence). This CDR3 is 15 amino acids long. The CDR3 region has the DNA TGTGCCAGCAGCCCCAGTACCGTAGCCAAAAACATTCAGTACTTC. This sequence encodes CASSPSTVAKNIQYF.

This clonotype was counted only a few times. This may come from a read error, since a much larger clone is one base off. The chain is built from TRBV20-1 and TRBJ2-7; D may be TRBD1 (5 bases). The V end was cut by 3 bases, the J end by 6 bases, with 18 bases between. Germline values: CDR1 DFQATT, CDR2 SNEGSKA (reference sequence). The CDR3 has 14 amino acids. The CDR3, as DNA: TGCAGTGCTAGGAAACAGGAAAACCCCTCCGAGCAGTACTTC. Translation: CSARKQENPSEQYF.

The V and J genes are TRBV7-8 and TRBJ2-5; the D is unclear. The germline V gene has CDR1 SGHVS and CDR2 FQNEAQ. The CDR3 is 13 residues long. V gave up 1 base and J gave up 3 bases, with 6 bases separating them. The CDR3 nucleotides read TGTGCCAGCAGCTTAGGGGTAAAAGAGACCCAGTACTTC. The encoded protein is CASSLGVKETQYF.

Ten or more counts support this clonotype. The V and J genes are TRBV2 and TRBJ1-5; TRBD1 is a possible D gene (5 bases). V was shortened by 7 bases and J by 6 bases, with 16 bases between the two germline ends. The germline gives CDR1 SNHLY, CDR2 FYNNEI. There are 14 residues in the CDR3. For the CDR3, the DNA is TGTGCCAGCAAGGTCCAGGGAGGAGGTCAGCCCCAGCATTTT. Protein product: CASKVQGGGQPQHF.